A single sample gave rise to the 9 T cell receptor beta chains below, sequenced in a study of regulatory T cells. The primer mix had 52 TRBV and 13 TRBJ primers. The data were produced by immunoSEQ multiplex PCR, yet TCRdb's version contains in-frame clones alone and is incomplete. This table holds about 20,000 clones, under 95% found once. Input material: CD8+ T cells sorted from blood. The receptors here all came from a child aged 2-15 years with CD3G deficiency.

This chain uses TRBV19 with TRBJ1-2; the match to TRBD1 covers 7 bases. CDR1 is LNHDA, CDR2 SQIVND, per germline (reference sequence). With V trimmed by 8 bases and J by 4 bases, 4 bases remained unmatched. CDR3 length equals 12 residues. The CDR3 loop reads CASWGQSYGYTF. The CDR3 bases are TGTGCCAGTTGGGGACAGAGCTATGGCTACACCTTC. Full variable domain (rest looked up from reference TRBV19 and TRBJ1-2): DGGITQSPKYLFRKEGQNVTLSCEQNLNHDAMYWYRQDPGQGLRLIYYSQIVNDFQKGDIAEGYSVSREKKESFPLTVTSAQKNPTAFYLCASWGQSYGYTFGSGTRLTVV.

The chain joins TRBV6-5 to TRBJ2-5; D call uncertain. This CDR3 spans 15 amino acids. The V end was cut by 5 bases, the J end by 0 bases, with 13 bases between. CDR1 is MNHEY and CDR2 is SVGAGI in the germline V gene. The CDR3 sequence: CASSPQASDQETQYF. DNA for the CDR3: TGTGCCAGCAGTCCCCAAGCTTCGGACCAAGAGACCCAGTACTTC.

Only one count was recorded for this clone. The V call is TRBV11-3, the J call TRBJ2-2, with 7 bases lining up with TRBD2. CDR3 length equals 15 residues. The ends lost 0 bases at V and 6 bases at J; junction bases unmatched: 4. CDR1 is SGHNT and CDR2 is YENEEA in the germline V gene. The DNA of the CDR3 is TGTGCCAGCAGCTTAGAAGGACTAGTGGCCGGGGAGCTGTTTTTT. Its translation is CASSLEGLVAGELFF.

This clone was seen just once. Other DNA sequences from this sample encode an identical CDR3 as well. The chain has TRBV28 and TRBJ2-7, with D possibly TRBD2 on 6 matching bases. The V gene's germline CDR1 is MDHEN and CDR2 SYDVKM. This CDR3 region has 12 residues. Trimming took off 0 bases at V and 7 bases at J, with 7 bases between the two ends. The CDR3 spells CASSLWGREQYF. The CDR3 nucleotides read TGTGCCAGCAGTTTATGGGGGAGGGAGCAGTACTTC. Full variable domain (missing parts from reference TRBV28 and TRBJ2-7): DVKVTQSSRYLVKRTGEKVFLECVQDMDHENMFWYRQDPGLGLRLIYFSYDVKMKEKGDIPEGYSVSREKKERFSLILESASTNQTSMYLCASSLWGREQYFGPGTRLTVT.

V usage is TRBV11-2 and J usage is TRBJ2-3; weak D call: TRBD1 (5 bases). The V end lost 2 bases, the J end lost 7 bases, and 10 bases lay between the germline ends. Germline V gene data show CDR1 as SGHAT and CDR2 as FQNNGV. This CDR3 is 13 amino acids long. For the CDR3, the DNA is TGTGCCAGCAGCTTACGTCCAGGGAATACGCAGTATTTT. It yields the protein CASSLRPGNTQYF.

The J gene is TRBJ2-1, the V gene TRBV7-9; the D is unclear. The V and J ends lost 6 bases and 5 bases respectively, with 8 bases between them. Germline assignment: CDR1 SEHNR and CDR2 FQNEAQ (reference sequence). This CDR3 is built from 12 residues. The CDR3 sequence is CASSDFHNEQFF. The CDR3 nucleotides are TGTGCCAGCAGTGATTTCCACAATGAGCAGTTCTTC.

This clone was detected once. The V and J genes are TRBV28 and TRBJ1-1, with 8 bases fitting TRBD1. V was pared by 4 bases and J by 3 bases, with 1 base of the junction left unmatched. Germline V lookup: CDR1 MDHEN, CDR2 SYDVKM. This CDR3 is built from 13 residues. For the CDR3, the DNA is TGTGCCAGCAGTTACAGGGGGTACACTGAAGCTTTCTTT. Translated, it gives CASSYRGYTEAFF. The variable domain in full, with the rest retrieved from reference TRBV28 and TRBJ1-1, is DVKVTQSSRYLVKRTGEKVFLECVQDMDHENMFWYRQDPGLGLRLIYFSYDVKMKEKGDIPEGYSVSREKKERFSLILESASTNQTSMYLCASSYRGYTEAFFGQGTRLTVV.

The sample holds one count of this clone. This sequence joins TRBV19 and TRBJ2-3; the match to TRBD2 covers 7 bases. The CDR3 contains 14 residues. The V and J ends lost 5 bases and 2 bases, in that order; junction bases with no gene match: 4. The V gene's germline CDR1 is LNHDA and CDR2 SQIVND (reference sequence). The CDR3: CASSRAGNTDTQYF. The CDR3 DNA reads TGTGCCAGTAGTCGAGCGGGAAACACAGATACGCAGTATTTT.

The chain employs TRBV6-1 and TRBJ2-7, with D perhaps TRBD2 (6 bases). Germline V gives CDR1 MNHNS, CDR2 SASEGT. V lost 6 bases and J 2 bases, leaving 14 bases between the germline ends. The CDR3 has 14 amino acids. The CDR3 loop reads CASRGRDSTYEQYF. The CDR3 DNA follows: TGTGCCAGCAGGGGCCGGGACTCCACCTACGAGCAGTACTTC.